The clone carrying this T cell receptor beta chain was observed a handful of times. The sample is drawn from a study of blood T cell repertoires in COVID-19. Generated by immunoSEQ multiplex PCR, the TCRdb table keeps only in-frame clones and is missing some. Among some 120,000 clones listed, less than 85% were seen once. In germline, CDR1 is SGHTA, CDR2 FQGNSA. V shed 8 bases and J shed 0 bases, with 4 bases lying between them. The CDR3 loop spans 11 amino acids. The specimen was peripheral blood. The V gene is TRBV7-2, the J gene TRBJ1-2; D is ambiguous. The TCR originated in a man aged 30 to 45 with acute or convalescent COVID-19. The CDR3 reads CASGANYGYTF. In DNA form, the CDR3 reads TGTGCCAGCGGAGCTAACTATGGCTACACCTTC.